A single T cell receptor (beta chain) is shown here with its context. Trimming shortened V by 3 bases and J by 0 bases, and 6 bases separated the two germline ends. This CDR3 is built from 14 residues. Per germline, CDR1 KGHSH and CDR2 LQKENI. This record belongs to a study of OX40 agonist ivuxolimab in advanced cancers. Overall study context: An agonistic human IgG2 monoclonal antibody against OX40 (CD134) was given. Every 2 weeks, patients got intravenous ivuxolimab at one of six dose levels (0.01-10 mg/kg). Three patients had partial responses: one hepatocellular carcinoma, two cutaneous melanoma.

The method was immunoSEQ multiplex PCR; TCRdb's version includes in-frame clones alone and lacks a portion of them. The sample yields about 48,000 clones, 70% to 90% seen once. The chain combines TRBV18 with TRBJ1-5; D gene unclear. This TCR was sampled from an adult with an advanced solid tumor such as melanoma, head and neck, liver or kidney cancer. The source material was CD4+ or CD8+ T cells sorted from blood, sampled in a trial of the OX40 agonist ivuxolimab. Here the CDR3 reads CASSPTDSNQPQHF. The DNA for the CDR3 is TGTGCCAGCTCACCTACAGATAGCAATCAGCCCCAGCATTTT.